These 32 T cell receptor beta chains came from one sample sequenced in a study of T cell repertoires in cytomegalovirus infection. TCRdb used MiXCR to reprocess the reads, holding one entry per CDR3 protein. The table includes some 940,000 distinct CDR3 sequences, around 31% detected once. These receptors are not linked to any known antigen. Specimen: cultured CD8+ T cells from PBMCs, collected from culture after CMV antigen stimulation. The receptors originated from a human donor in good health (CMV status not recorded). Some clones in this sample may be carry-over from other donors' samples.

This clonotype was recorded at least ten times. This rearrangement joins TRBV10-3 to TRBJ2-3; D gene ambiguous. Germline lookup yields CDR1 ENHRY and CDR2 SYGVKD. Trimming removed 3 bases at V and 2 bases at J, with 9 bases between. This CDR3 spans 14 amino acids. The CDR3: CAISDRIITDTQYF. The CDR3 DNA is TGTGCCATCAGTGATCGAATAATCACAGATACGCAGTATTTT.

This sequence joins TRBV7-9 and TRBJ1-2; D not resolved. The CDR3 sequence is 16 residues long. Germline lookup yields CDR1 SEHNR and CDR2 FQNEAQ (reference sequence). V was pared by 1 base and J by 2 bases, with 14 bases between. The CDR3 is CASSLEWATGNYGYTF. CDR3 nucleotide sequence: TGTGCCAGCAGCTTAGAATGGGCGACGGGAAACTATGGCTACACCTTC. The variable domain in full, completed from reference TRBV7-9 and TRBJ1-2, reads DTGVSQNPRHKITKRGQNVTFRCDPISEHNRLYWYRQTLGQGPEFLTYFQNEAQLEKSRLLSDRFSAERPKGSFSTLEIQRTEQGDSAMYLCASSLEWATGNYGYTFGSGTRLTVV.

A few counts support this clonotype. Written as DNA, the CDR3 is TGTGCCAGCAGGAGGAACAATGAGCAGTTCTTC. Translation gives CASRRNNEQFF. This sequence joins TRBV28 and TRBJ2-1; no clear D. Germline loops: CDR1 MDHEN, CDR2 SYDVKM. Trimming removed 6 bases from V and 5 bases from J, with 5 bases in between. The length of the CDR3 is 11 residues.

On this clonotype: A much larger clone is a single base away; this may be a read error. A read error is likely, as this CDR3 ends without the conserved phenylalanine or tryptophan. The J gene is TRBJ2-1, the V gene TRBV7-2; 7 bases align to TRBD2. V was clipped by 8 bases and J by 4 bases; unmatched bases: 2. The germline V gene has CDR1 SGHTA and CDR2 FQGNSA. CDR3 size: 12 residues. CDR3 nucleotide sequence: TGTGCCAGCCTGCGGGGGTACAATGAGCAGTTCCTC. This encodes CASLRGYNEQFL.

There are a few counts of this clonotype. CDR3 bases: TGTGCCAGCAGCCCCTCGGGGTGGTCTGAAGCTTTCTTT. Residues: CASSPSGWSEAFF. The rearrangement links TRBV7-3 to TRBJ1-1; D is ambiguous. Germline CDR1 is SGHTA and CDR2 is FQGTGA. V shed 5 bases and J shed 6 bases, with 13 bases lying between them. The CDR3 contains 13 residues. The full variable domain, rest sourced from reference TRBV7-3 and TRBJ1-1, is GAGVSQTPSNKVTEKGKYVELRCDPISGHTALYWYRQSLGQGPEFLIYFQGTGAADDSGLPNDRFFAVRPEGSVSTLKIQRTERGDSAVYLCASSPSGWSEAFFGQGTRLTVV.

The chain is built from TRBV9 and TRBJ1-1; D unresolved. V lost 4 bases, J lost 4 bases, and 11 bases lay in between. The CDR3 runs 13 residues. Per germline, CDR1 SGDLS and CDR2 YYNGEE. Written as DNA, the CDR3 is TGTGCCAGCAGCACTAATAGTAGCACTGAAGCTTTCTTT. The encoded protein is CASSTNSSTEAFF.

There are many counts of this clonotype. The chain has TRBV12-5 and TRBJ1-2, with TRBD1 matching 9 bases. The V gene's germline CDR1 is LGHNT and CDR2 FRNRAP. The J segment lost 4 bases and the V segment lost 1 base, leaving 4 bases of the junction unmatched. The CDR3 has 15 residues. The CDR3 coding sequence is TGTGCTAGTGGTTTGGGTACAGGGGGCAGCTATGGCTACACCTTC. Protein sequence: CASGLGTGGSYGYTF.

The J gene is TRBJ2-7, the V gene TRBV6-1; D unclear. Germline CDR1 and CDR2: MNHNS and SASEGT. V was cut by 1 base and J by 3 bases, with 7 bases left in between. The CDR3 length is 13 residues. CDR3 protein: CASSEDRYYEQYF. The CDR3, as DNA: TGTGCCAGCAGTGAAGACAGATACTACGAGCAGTACTTC.

This chain joins TRBV7-4 and TRBJ2-7; tentative D call: TRBD2 (5 bases). The ends were cut back, 0 bases at V and 1 base at J, with 7 bases in the middle. The CDR3 length is 14 residues. CDR1 and CDR2 (germline): SGHVT, SQSDAQ. CDR3 sequence: CASSLALASYEQYF. The CDR3 bases are TGTGCCAGCAGCTTAGCTTTAGCGTCCTACGAGCAGTACTTC.

The chain links TRBV29-1 to TRBJ1-2, with TRBD1 identical over 12 bases. Germline assignment: CDR1 SQVTM and CDR2 ANQGSEA. V trimming: 7 bases; J trimming: 7 bases; junction bases outside the gene matches: 4. The CDR3 covers 12 residues. CDR3 amino acids: CSGGQGAVGYTF. In nucleotides, the CDR3 is TGCAGCGGGGGACAGGGGGCGGTTGGCTACACCTTC.

The chain uses TRBV7-8 and TRBJ2-2; 7 nucleotides align to TRBD2. The V segment lost 5 bases and the J segment 1 base; nucleotides outside the gene matches: 7. This CDR3 contains 16 residues. CDR1 is SGHVS and CDR2 is FQNEAQ in the germline V gene. CDR3 amino acids: CASSPGTTMNTGELFF. CDR3 sequence (DNA): TGTGCCAGCAGCCCCGGGACTACCATGAACACCGGGGAGCTGTTTTTT.

The rearrangement uses TRBV27 and TRBJ2-7; 7 bases match TRBD2. The CDR3 is 15 residues long. Per the germline V gene, CDR1 is MNHEY and CDR2 is SMNVEV (reference sequence). J gave up 3 bases and V 4 bases, and 9 bases lay outside the gene matches. In DNA form, the CDR3 reads TGTGCCAGCAGTTCATGGACTGGCGGGGGCTACGAGCAGTACTTC. This encodes CASSSWTGGGYEQYF.

The chain joins TRBV18 to TRBJ2-2; D ambiguous. CDR1 KGHSH and CDR2 LQKENI come from the germline V gene. CDR3 size: 11 residues. The V end was cut by 8 bases, the J end by 4 bases, with 5 bases between. The DNA of the CDR3 is TGTGCCAGCCTCTTCACCGGGGAGCTGTTTTTT. The encoded protein is CASLFTGELFF.

Ten or more counts support this clonotype. The V and J genes are TRBV12-3 or TRBV12-4 and TRBJ2-7, with 9 bases lining up with TRBD1. V lost 5 bases and J lost 3; bases outside the gene matches: 2. This CDR3 contains 13 residues. The CDR3 protein is CASSRTGVYEQYV. CDR3 in DNA: TGTGCCAGCAGTAGGACAGGGGTCTACGAGCAGTACGTC.

The chain links TRBV5-4 to TRBJ1-1; no clear D gene. Trimming removed 5 bases at V and 1 base at J, with 12 bases between. Germline assignment: CDR1 SGHNT and CDR2 YYREEE (reference sequence). The CDR3 spans 14 residues. For the CDR3, the DNA is TGTGCCAGCAGGCCCGACGGAGGGAACACTGAAGCTTTCTTT. Residues: CASRPDGGNTEAFF.

Only a few counts were recorded for this clonotype. The chain uses TRBV7-9 and TRBJ2-7; 8 nucleotides agree with TRBD2. CDR1 SEHNR and CDR2 FQNEAQ come from the germline V gene (reference sequence). Trimming removed 2 bases from V and 8 bases from J; junction bases left unmatched: 14. This CDR3 spans 16 amino acids. The CDR3 loop reads CASSLTAGRDAWKQYF. CDR3 in DNA: TGTGCCAGCAGCTTAACCGCCGGGAGGGATGCGTGGAAGCAGTACTTC.

This clonotype turned up a few times. This chain connects TRBV15 to TRBJ1-1; tentative D call: TRBD1 (5 bases). V was clipped by 0 bases and J by 10 bases, with 9 bases between them. In germline, CDR1 is LNHNV, CDR2 YYDKDF (reference sequence). This CDR3 has 12 residues. The DNA of the CDR3 is TGTGCCACCAGCAGAGATGCGGGGGTAGCTTTCTTT. Translating gives CATSRDAGVAFF.

This CDR3 is CASSPPASLPGELFF. The CDR3, as DNA: TGTGCCAGCAGCCCCCCGGCTAGCTTACCCGGGGAGCTGTTTTTT. The chain couples TRBV7-4 to TRBJ2-2; TRBD2 is a possible D gene (5 bases). The CDR3 has 15 amino acids. Germline CDR1 SGHVT, CDR2 SQSDAQ. Trimming shortened V by 5 bases and J by 6 bases, and 16 bases separated the two germline ends.

In its sample, this clonotype was seen a few times. The rearrangement joins TRBV7-9 to TRBJ2-5; D uncertain. Germline V CDR1 and CDR2: SEHNR, FQNEAQ (reference sequence). The length of the CDR3 is 17 residues. Trimming stripped 2 bases from V and 4 bases from J, with 20 bases between. CDR3 in amino acids: CASSLRWAGIRRETQYF. The CDR3 nucleotides are TGTGCCAGCAGCTTAAGGTGGGCAGGTATCCGCCGAGAGACCCAGTACTTC.

This clonotype showed up just a few times. The chain carries TRBV7-2 and TRBJ2-2; D is ambiguous. In germline, CDR1 is SGHTA, CDR2 FQGNSA. V was clipped by 5 bases and J by 6 bases, with 19 bases between them. The length of the CDR3 is 16 residues. The CDR3 region has the DNA TGTGCCAGCAGCCCCACCCTCGCTGGCCAGCCCGGGGAGCTGTTTTTT. Translating it yields CASSPTLAGQPGELFF.

This chain joins TRBV7-3 and TRBJ1-2; tentative D call: TRBD1 (5 bases). Trimming took off 5 bases at V and 2 bases at J, with 18 bases between the two ends. Germline CDR1 is SGHTA and CDR2 is FQGTGA. The CDR3 loop spans 16 amino acids. In nucleotides, the CDR3 is TGTGCCAGCAGCCTCACCCAAGGACAACCCAACTATGGCTACACCTTC. This encodes CASSLTQGQPNYGYTF.

This clonotype was detected ten times or more. V gene TRBV6-1 combines with J gene TRBJ2-2; D remains unclear. V shed 2 bases and J shed 2 bases, with 15 bases lying between them. CDR3 length: 17 residues. Germline loops: CDR1 MNHNS, CDR2 SASEGT. CDR3 sequence reads: CASSELGITGNTGELFF. The CDR3 DNA reads TGTGCCAGCAGTGAATTGGGGATAACTGGTAACACCGGGGAGCTGTTTTTT.

This clonotype was counted at least ten times. The genes are TRBV12-3 or TRBV12-4 and TRBJ1-3, with no clear D. CDR3 length: 14 residues. V gave up 3 bases and J gave up 0 bases, with 6 bases separating them. The chain's CDR3 is CASSLGDSGNTIYF. The CDR3 region has the DNA TGTGCCAGCAGTTTGGGAGACTCTGGAAACACCATATATTTT.

This sequence joins TRBV27 and TRBJ2-1; the match to TRBD1 covers 7 bases. With V trimmed by 4 bases and J by 5 bases, 8 bases remained unmatched. The CDR3 contains 15 residues. CDR1 and CDR2 from the germline V gene are MNHEY and SMNVEV (reference sequence). The CDR3 spells CASSSLLDRDNEQFF. In DNA, the CDR3 is TGTGCCAGCAGTTCCCTTCTAGACAGGGACAATGAGCAGTTCTTC.

This clonotype was seen more than once but under ten times. The chain couples TRBV19 to TRBJ2-1; a weak D match, TRBD1 (6 bases). Germline loops: CDR1 LNHDA, CDR2 SQIVND (reference sequence). The CDR3 is made up of 19 amino acids. Trimming left V 3 bases short and J 6 bases short, with 27 bases between. The chain's CDR3 is CASSMERLRRSFRGNEQFF. The CDR3 DNA is TGTGCCAGTAGTATGGAACGTTTGCGAAGGTCATTCAGGGGCAATGAGCAGTTCTTC. Drawing the rest from reference TRBV19 and TRBJ2-1, the complete variable domain is DGGITQSPKYLFRKEGQNVTLSCEQNLNHDAMYWYRQDPGQGLRLIYYSQIVNDFQKGDIAEGYSVSREKKESFPLTVTSAQKNPTAFYLCASSMERLRRSFRGNEQFFGPGTRLTVL.

The chain employs TRBV27 and TRBJ1-6; D gene ambiguous. Germline CDR1 is MNHEY and CDR2 is SMNVEV (reference sequence). Between the trimmed V and J ends, which lost 7 bases and 0 bases, there was a span of 10 bases. The CDR3 is 15 amino acids. DNA for the CDR3: TGTGCCAGCATGGATGGGAGCTCCTATAATTCACCCCTCCACTTT. Protein: CASMDGSSYNSPLHF.

This chain uses TRBV11-2 with TRBJ2-1; D gene ambiguous. The CDR3 sequence is 12 residues long. The V gene's germline CDR1 is SGHAT and CDR2 FQNNGV. V was clipped by 6 bases and J by 6 bases, with 9 bases between them. CDR3 amino acids: CASSSVPNEQFF. CDR3 sequence (DNA): TGTGCCAGCAGTTCGGTCCCCAATGAGCAGTTCTTC.

This clonotype was seen just once. V is TRBV28 and J is TRBJ2-5; the match to TRBD2 covers 10 bases. Per the germline V gene, CDR1 is MDHEN and CDR2 is SYDVKM. V lost 7 bases and J lost 5; bases outside the gene matches: 13. This CDR3 has 16 residues. In nucleotides, the CDR3 is TGTGCCAGCACCCCCTCCAGCGGGGGGGCCTGGGAGACCCAGTACTTC. Encoded protein: CASTPSSGGAWETQYF.

The rearrangement links TRBV10-3 to TRBJ1-5; no clear D gene. The germline V and J ends were trimmed by 4 bases and 7 bases, with 11 bases remaining between them. Germline values: CDR1 ENHRY, CDR2 SYGVKD. This CDR3 is built from 13 residues. For the CDR3, the DNA is TGTGCCATCAGTGCTGGGGAGGGACAGCCCCAGCATTTT. Translated, it gives CAISAGEGQPQHF.

The chain has TRBV7-9 and TRBJ2-3; D is uncertain. The CDR3 spans 14 residues. Germline CDR1 and CDR2: SEHNR and FQNEAQ (reference sequence). V dropped 4 bases and J dropped 2 bases, with 10 bases sitting between them. The CDR3 DNA sequence: TGTGCCAGCAGCTACGAAGACCACACAGATACGCAGTATTTT. Amino acid sequence: CASSYEDHTDTQYF.

V and J are TRBV4-1 and TRBJ2-7, with TRBD2 as a possible D gene (5 bases). The V gene's germline CDR1 is MGHRA and CDR2 YSYEKL. CDR3 length: 16 amino acids. V lost 0 bases and J 0 bases, leaving 12 bases between the germline ends. For the CDR3, the DNA is TGCGCCAGCAGCCAAGATCCGGGATCGAGCTCCTACGAGCAGTACTTC. This sequence encodes CASSQDPGSSSYEQYF.

The sample holds a few counts of this clonotype. The chain recombines TRBV27 with TRBJ1-6, with TRBD1 matching over 12 bases. Germline CDR1 is MNHEY and CDR2 is SMNVEV (reference sequence). The CDR3 spans 17 residues. The ends lost 5 bases at V and 6 bases at J; junction bases unmatched: 8. In DNA form, the CDR3 reads TGTGCCAGCAGTCCTGGGACAGGGGGCGGACTTAATTCACCCCTCCACTTT. Protein: CASSPGTGGGLNSPLHF.